This entry describes one TCR beta chain. This clone appeared once. Its antigen remains undetermined. Qualities for individual bases were not recorded, and no much larger clone is one base off. Each PCR received spiked-in synthetic TCR analog templates so that absolute template abundance could be estimated from read counts. The immunoSEQ assay used bias-controlled V and J gene primers to amplify TCRbeta CDR3 regions from genomic DNA. Sequencing of rearranged TCRbeta segments was performed at approximately 20X coverage. In the paper's pipeline: Sequencing errors were corrected by clustering, and CDR3s were annotated against IMGT so that V, D and J genes could be assigned. Downstream analyses used only productive TCRbeta rearrangements and left out out-of-frame or stop-codon sequences. To compute clonality, Shannon entropy was normalized by the log of the number of unique productive sequences and then subtracted from one. Fisher's exact test with Benjamini-Hochberg correction, using a cutoff of adjusted p below 0.01, was how clones that differed between time points or between blood and tumor were identified. The table comes from immuneACCESS by way of TCRdb, which keeps in-frame sequences with V and J called. Part of the clones is missing from these tables; in studies checked, under half for an unresolved V gene and the rest for unknown reasons. V and J calls and clone size are copied from that table; D and trimming were computed from the DNA. In all, the sample holds under 130,000 clones, and about 85% of those were seen once. The biggest ten clones account for more than 2% of the sample.

This entry belongs to a study of PD-L1 blockade in urothelial cancer listed by TCRdb under 2017. Context from the whole study: Every patient began therapy in the mid-2010s and was given atezolizumab 1,200 mg intravenously every 3 weeks. An ECOG performance status of 0 or 1 was recorded for the patients, and 0 to 3 prior chemotherapy regimens had been received by the patients. Blood samples yielded a median of roughly 140,000 T cells and approximately 83,000 unique TCRs, with median clonality around 0.084. Blood samples were analyzed at two time points: 3 weeks after treatment start (second dose) and 6 weeks after treatment start. Durable clinical benefit meant progression-free survival longer than 6 months, and TCR features were also tested against progression-free and overall survival. Pretreatment tumor samples, along with matched peripheral blood collected serially before and after atezolizumab treatment, underwent TCR sequencing. Some 29 patients had pretreatment blood TCR-seq, around 25 had at least one posttreatment blood collection, and around 25 had tumor TCR-seq. Durable clinical benefit was achieved by nine patients but not by the remaining 20. About 90% of the roughly 29 patients were identified as males with urothelial cancer of bladder origin, and a prior smoking history was reported by 18 of 29 patients. An exploratory multi-omic analysis was conducted of the somatic, immune and clinical correlates of response to PD-L1 blockade with atezolizumab in urothelial cancer. In the same patients who had TCR sequencing, pretreatment tumors also underwent whole exome sequencing and RNA sequencing. What the research found in general, with its limitations: Improved progression-free and overall survival was found to be associated with pretreatment peripheral blood TCR clonality below the median. At 3 weeks after the start of treatment, tumor-associated TCR clones in peripheral blood had expanded more in patients with durable benefit (n of about 20, p = 0.022). Because the sample size was small (n ≈ 27) and many exploratory analyses were performed, the results are intended to be hypothesis-generating.

From a lookup of the germline V gene, CDR1 and CDR2 are SGHNT and YENEEA. The V and J ends are trimmed by 5 bases and 1 base, leaving 17 bases between them. The CDR3 sequence holds 16 residues, the cysteine and phenylalanine included. The retained sequence is limited to the CDR3, 48 bases, with the frame set at the first base. A total of about 31 patients with locally advanced or metastatic urothelial carcinoma, treated at Memorial Sloan Kettering on a trial protocol, made up the cohort. Peripheral blood mononuclear cells were collected from each patient pretreatment and during treatment, giving between 1 and 8 total time points per patient. The Qiagen DNeasy Blood extraction kit was used to purify genomic DNA from total PBMCs and tumor samples. PBMCs were collected pretreatment and during treatment and were isolated and stored as previously described.

This sequence uses TRBV11-3 and TRBJ2-5; TRBD1 is a possible D gene, resting on 5 matching bases. The sequence was collected from a man aged 45-65 years with urothelial cancer. The input for sequencing was PBMCs, taken around atezolizumab (anti-PD-L1) treatment. The bases are TGTGCCAGCAGCCACCGATCATCCAGGGCCCAAGAGACCCAGTACTTC. The resulting protein is CASSHRSSRAQETQYF.